These T cell receptor beta chains were read from a single sample in a study of T cell repertoires and HLA-DP antigens. Antigens for these TCRs are unknown. This table comes from immunoSEQ multiplex PCR, and its TCRdb copy is limited to in-frame clones, with some not included. The profile shows approximately 90,000 clones, about 89% of them singletons. The sequenced material came from CD4+ T cells from PBMCs. The source is a man aged 45-65 years in good health and CMV-seronegative. The CDR3 runs from the conserved cysteine through the conserved F or W. Clone size is given for some rows only: seen once, a few or many times, or a class if the clone is expanded.

j_call: TRBJ2-5; v_call: TRBV7-3; clone_size: -; cdr3_aa: CASSLSGQRETQYF
j_call: TRBJ2-3; v_call: TRBV5-1; clone_size: -; cdr3_aa: CASSLLGTGTDTQYF
j_call: TRBJ1-1; v_call: TRBV5-4; clone_size: -; cdr3_aa: CASSYGGTEAFF
j_call: TRBJ1-1; v_call: TRBV27; clone_size: -; cdr3_aa: CASSLSTGGTEAFF
j_call: TRBJ1-3; v_call: TRBV4-2; clone_size: few; cdr3_aa: CASSREDTSSGNTIYF
j_call: TRBJ2-3; v_call: TRBV27; clone_size: -; cdr3_aa: CASRIRGLSTDTQYF
j_call: TRBJ2-5; v_call: TRBV11-2; clone_size: once; cdr3_aa: CASSLLGGQETQYF
j_call: TRBJ2-5; v_call: TRBV5-6; clone_size: -; cdr3_aa: CASSGRGGETQYF
j_call: TRBJ2-2; v_call: TRBV7-7; clone_size: -; cdr3_aa: CASSLGSGSTGELFF
j_call: TRBJ2-2; v_call: TRBV23-1; clone_size: -; cdr3_aa: CASSHHLGTGPSYTGELFF
j_call: TRBJ1-1; v_call: TRBV5-1; clone_size: -; cdr3_aa: CASRQETANTEAFF
j_call: TRBJ2-1; v_call: TRBV19; clone_size: -; cdr3_aa: CASSRLTSGKQFF
j_call: TRBJ2-7; v_call: TRBV27; clone_size: -; cdr3_aa: CASRRQGAYEQYF
j_call: TRBJ1-1; v_call: TRBV10-1; clone_size: -; cdr3_aa: CASSDQGLRTEAFF
j_call: TRBJ1-1; v_call: TRBV7-2; clone_size: -; cdr3_aa: CASSSPGPKTTTEAFF
j_call: TRBJ2-7; v_call: TRBV5-1; clone_size: few; cdr3_aa: CASSLAGTVYEQYF
j_call: TRBJ1-3; v_call: TRBV5-1; clone_size: -; cdr3_aa: CASSPGTAGNIIYF
j_call: TRBJ1-2; v_call: TRBV7-8; clone_size: -; cdr3_aa: CASSGHSPWDYGYTF
j_call: TRBJ1-1; v_call: TRBV5-1; clone_size: -; cdr3_aa: CASSLDFRGWDTEAFF
j_call: TRBJ1-2; v_call: TRBV4-1; clone_size: -; cdr3_aa: CASSQEGGQGDNYGYTF
j_call: TRBJ1-2; v_call: TRBV6-5; clone_size: -; cdr3_aa: CASSYSRGGDYGYTF
j_call: TRBJ1-1; v_call: TRBV5-4; clone_size: -; cdr3_aa: CASSLAKGGGTEAFF
j_call: TRBJ1-6; v_call: TRBV5-5; clone_size: -; cdr3_aa: CASRPTTGGSNSPLHF
j_call: TRBJ2-3; v_call: TRBV10-1; clone_size: -; cdr3_aa: CASSESGAGNGDTQYF
j_call: TRBJ1-3; v_call: TRBV7-2; clone_size: -; cdr3_aa: CASNKQGFDTIYF
j_call: TRBJ2-3; v_call: TRBV6-5; clone_size: few; cdr3_aa: CASRTREADTQYF
j_call: TRBJ2-7; v_call: TRBV7-9; clone_size: -; cdr3_aa: CASSLLSGVSYEQYF
j_call: TRBJ2-1; v_call: TRBV5-1; clone_size: -; cdr3_aa: CASSYLENNEQFF
j_call: TRBJ2-7; v_call: TRBV2; clone_size: -; cdr3_aa: CASSGVAGVAYEQYF
j_call: TRBJ2-4; v_call: TRBV7-9; clone_size: -; cdr3_aa: CASSVQGQLGGIQYF
j_call: TRBJ2-1; v_call: TRBV7-9; clone_size: -; cdr3_aa: CASSLGAGKGATQFF
j_call: TRBJ2-1; v_call: TRBV30; clone_size: -; cdr3_aa: CAWSVQAGGFYNEQFF
j_call: TRBJ1-3; v_call: TRBV21-1; clone_size: -; cdr3_aa: CASSPPGPGEPSGNTIYF
j_call: TRBJ2-2; v_call: TRBV7-3; clone_size: once; cdr3_aa: CASSRIGTANTGELFF
j_call: TRBJ2-1; v_call: TRBV28; clone_size: -; cdr3_aa: CASSLTAGLFNEQFF
j_call: TRBJ1-2; v_call: TRBV5-5; clone_size: -; cdr3_aa: CASSLEAGLGYTF
j_call: TRBJ1-5; v_call: TRBV28; clone_size: -; cdr3_aa: CASSLLQGAVYSNQPQHF
j_call: TRBJ2-5; v_call: TRBV18; clone_size: -; cdr3_aa: CASSPQGGETQYF
j_call: TRBJ1-1; v_call: TRBV30; clone_size: -; cdr3_aa: CAWIYGGEAFF
j_call: TRBJ1-2; v_call: TRBV14; clone_size: -; cdr3_aa: CASSQVLLYEGYTF
j_call: TRBJ1-2; v_call: TRBV12-5; clone_size: -; cdr3_aa: CASGLARRQFNYGYTF
j_call: TRBJ2-7; v_call: TRBV6-1; clone_size: -; cdr3_aa: CASSEYRGRRYEQYF
j_call: TRBJ2-3; v_call: TRBV18; clone_size: -; cdr3_aa: CASSPGSASDTQYF
j_call: TRBJ1-2; v_call: TRBV15; clone_size: -; cdr3_aa: CATSRDGVSGYTF
j_call: TRBJ2-7; v_call: TRBV30; clone_size: -; cdr3_aa: CALTVSYEQYF
j_call: TRBJ2-1; v_call: TRBV30; clone_size: -; cdr3_aa: CAWRGNNEQFF
j_call: TRBJ1-1; v_call: TRBV27; clone_size: -; cdr3_aa: CASSWTANTEAFF
j_call: TRBJ2-7; v_call: TRBV5-5; clone_size: once; cdr3_aa: CASSLQGAYEQYF
j_call: TRBJ1-3; v_call: TRBV28; clone_size: -; cdr3_aa: CASSPLYGNTIYF
j_call: TRBJ1-2; v_call: TRBV15; clone_size: -; cdr3_aa: CATSSRGGGENDGYTF
j_call: TRBJ2-3; v_call: TRBV4-3; clone_size: -; cdr3_aa: CASSSGLAVNTQYF